The sequence of this TCR beta chain was determined in a study of CD8 T cells in Susac syndrome. The CD8+ and CD4+ T cells were negatively isolated, with the TEMRA cells enriched by FACS. RNA in amounts of about 0.5 to 1 ug was reverse transcribed with random hexamers. Amplification of TCR beta CDR3 used immunoSEQ multiplex PCR across 54 Vbeta and 13 Jbeta. TCRdb recomputed calls from the immunoSEQ multiplex PCR reads with MiXCR, one row per CDR3 protein. The sample has under 200,000 distinct CDR3 sequences; 90% to 95% are singletons. In germline, CDR1 is SGDLS, CDR2 YYNGEE. The CDR3 has 13 residues. V lost 3 bases and J 8 bases, leaving 11 bases between the germline ends.

The TCR was taken from a human donor with multiple sclerosis. The sequenced sample consisted of CD8+ T cells from PBMCs. V and J are TRBV9 and TRBJ2-2; D ambiguous. CDR3 DNA sequence: TGTGCCAGCAGCGCCCCTCCAGCGGGGGAGCTGTTTTTT. Encoded protein: CASSAPPAGELFF.